The next 31 T cell receptor beta chains were all read from a single sample in a study of cytomegalovirus exposure and HLA in healthy donors. The study ran its PCR with 60 Vbeta and 13 Jbeta primers. Libraries were prepared by immunoSEQ multiplex PCR; TCRdb keeps only in-frame clonotypes and omits some of them. The sample holds some 150,000 clones, approximately 87% seen once. Sample: PBMCs. These receptors were taken from a man aged 40-49 years in good health and CMV-seronegative.

The chain is built from TRBV7-9 and TRBJ1-1, with a tentative D call TRBD1 (5 bases). The V gene lost 4 bases and the J gene lost 11 bases, with 17 bases spanning the gap. CDR1 and CDR2 from the germline V gene are SEHNR and FQNEAQ (reference sequence). This CDR3 spans 13 amino acids. CDR3 in amino acids: CASSSSDTGRAFF. The CDR3 region has the DNA TGTGCCAGCAGCTCGTCTGATACAGGCCGGGCTTTCTTT.

The gene calls are TRBV30 and TRBJ1-2, with 10 positions matching TRBD1. The CDR3 totals 13 residues. With 1 base clipped from V and 6 bases from J, the junction kept 2 bases outside the gene matches. Germline CDR1 reads GTSNPN; CDR2 reads SVGIG (reference sequence). CDR3 nucleotides: TGTGCCTGGAGTGACGACAGGGGGCATGGCTACACCTTC. As protein: CAWSDDRGHGYTF.

The V and J genes are TRBV7-8 and TRBJ2-7; 9 positions match TRBD1. The CDR3 totals 13 residues. The V and J ends lost 9 bases and 3 bases, in that order; junction bases with no gene match: 6. CDR1 is SGHVS, CDR2 FQNEAQ, per germline. In nucleotides, the CDR3 is TGTGCCAGTGGTGGACAGGGGAACTACGAGCAGTACTTC. Residues: CASGGQGNYEQYF.

The chain uses TRBV4-3 and TRBJ2-7, with D possibly matching TRBD2 (5 bases). V shed 0 bases and J shed 9 bases, with 15 bases lying between them. This CDR3 region has 14 residues. Germline assignment: CDR1 LGHNA and CDR2 YSLEER. CDR3 region: CASSQDLREGGQYF. Written as DNA, the CDR3 is TGCGCCAGCAGCCAAGATCTTAGAGAGGGCGGGCAGTACTTC.

The chain links TRBV5-1 to TRBJ2-1; TRBD1 matches 10 bases. This CDR3 spans 15 amino acids. J was trimmed by 4 bases and V by 3 bases; bases with no gene match: 4. The germline gives CDR1 SGHRS, CDR2 YFSETQ. CDR3 residues: CASSWTGGKYNEQFF. CDR3 in DNA: TGCGCCAGCAGCTGGACAGGGGGGAAATACAATGAGCAGTTCTTC.

The CDR3 loop reads CASSKELAGDNEQFF. CDR3 DNA: TGCGCCAGCAGCAAAGAACTAGCGGGAGACAATGAGCAGTTCTTC. This sequence joins TRBV5-1 and TRBJ2-1; 11 bases agree with TRBD2. CDR1 and CDR2 (germline): SGHRS, YFSETQ. With 4 bases clipped from V and 5 bases from J, the junction kept 5 bases outside the gene matches. This CDR3 comprises 15 residues.

The chain couples TRBV5-4 to TRBJ2-3; 10 nucleotides match TRBD2. Per the germline V gene, CDR1 is SGHNT and CDR2 is YYREEE (reference sequence). With 4 bases clipped from V and 4 bases from J, the junction kept 9 bases outside the gene matches. This CDR3 is 16 amino acids long. The DNA of the CDR3 is TGTGCCAGCAGCCCCTGGGGGACTAGCGAGTCAGATACGCAGTATTTT. This sequence encodes CASSPWGTSESDTQYF.

V usage is TRBV30 and J usage is TRBJ2-3, with D perhaps matching TRBD2 (5 bases). Germline-derived CDR1 and CDR2 are GTSNPN and SVGIG (reference sequence). The CDR3 sequence is 12 residues long. V gave up 2 bases and J gave up 2 bases, with 5 bases separating them. The CDR3 DNA reads TGTGCCTGGAGTCGGGACACAGATACGCAGTATTTT. Its translation: CAWSRDTDTQYF.

This chain uses TRBV2 with TRBJ2-7; D possibly corresponds to TRBD2 (6 bases). Per the germline V gene, CDR1 is SNHLY and CDR2 is FYNNEI. The germline V and J ends were trimmed by 8 bases and 7 bases, with 24 bases remaining between them. The CDR3 is made up of 15 amino acids. In nucleotides, the CDR3 is TGTGCCAGCTGGGCCGGGAGCTACATAGCGCAAGAGCAGTACTTC. Translating it yields CASWAGSYIAQEQYF.

The V call is TRBV19, the J call TRBJ1-1; 7 bases map to TRBD1. The trim removed 5 bases at V and 3 bases at J, leaving 6 bases unmatched. This CDR3 has 14 residues. Germline V gene sequence: CDR1 LNHDA, CDR2 SQIVND (reference sequence). CDR3 sequence: CASSPGQADTEAFF. The CDR3 DNA is TGTGCCAGTAGTCCCGGACAGGCAGACACTGAAGCTTTCTTT.

This clone was seen a single time. A junction end diverges from the germline sequence, so it may reflect a read error. This sequence joins TRBV7-9 and TRBJ2-7, with a possible D match to TRBD2 (7 bases). The CDR3 extends over 14 amino acids. Germline V CDR1 and CDR2: SEHNR, FQNEAQ (reference sequence). In nucleotides, the CDR3 is TGTTCCAGCAGCTTCTTGGAGGGAGGGGGCGAGCAGTACTTC. Protein product: CSSSFLEGGGEQYF.

This clone showed up just a few times. Written as DNA, the CDR3 is TGTGCCAGCAGCTCCGGGACTAGAAGAGCGGGGACCGGGGAGCTGTTTTTT. Amino acids: CASSSGTRRAGTGELFF. The chain joins TRBV5-8 to TRBJ2-2, with 8 positions matching TRBD2. Germline V gene lookup returns CDR1 SGHTS and CDR2 YDEGEE. V was clipped by 3 bases and J by 5 bases; unmatched bases: 12. This CDR3 has 17 amino acids.

The chain has TRBV6-5 and TRBJ2-2; the D is unclear. This CDR3 contains 14 residues. Germline CDR1 and CDR2: MNHEY and SVGAGI. Trimming pared 6 bases from V and 1 base from J, leaving 9 bases between. The CDR3: CASSPGVNTGELFF. Written as DNA, the CDR3 is TGTGCCAGCAGCCCGGGTGTGAACACCGGGGAGCTGTTTTTT.

This sequence joins TRBV4-3 and TRBJ2-5, with 16 positions matching TRBD2. The CDR3 has 20 residues. After removal of 7 bases from V and 2 bases from J, the junction contained 16 bases not matched to a gene. Germline CDR1 is LGHNA and CDR2 is YSLEER. The CDR3: CASTASWEGLAGGIQETQYF. CDR3 nucleotides: TGCGCCAGCACCGCAAGCTGGGAGGGACTAGCGGGGGGGATACAAGAGACCCAGTACTTC.

This clone was seen just once. The genes are TRBV19 and TRBJ1-2; weak D call: TRBD1 (5 bases). The CDR3 runs to 13 residues. V lost 4 bases and J 3 bases, leaving 9 bases between the germline ends. CDR1 is LNHDA and CDR2 is SQIVND in the germline V gene (reference sequence). The CDR3 protein is CASSTRDYYGYTF. The DNA for the CDR3 is TGTGCCAGTAGTACCCGGGACTACTATGGCTACACCTTC.

The V gene is TRBV4-1, the J gene TRBJ1-6, with D uncertain. This CDR3 spans 18 amino acids. Germline CDR1 is MGHRA and CDR2 is YSYEKL. Trimming cost V 2 bases and J 7 bases, with 21 bases left between them. The CDR3 coding sequence is TGCGCCAGCAGCCAAAAAGGGATAGGGCAGGAGGACAATTCACCCCTCCACTTT. Translating gives CASSQKGIGQEDNSPLHF.

The chain employs TRBV5-4 and TRBJ2-6, with D possibly TRBD1 on 6 matching bases. The CDR3 is 17 residues long. Germline CDR1 SGHNT, CDR2 YYREEE (reference sequence). V shed 4 bases and J shed 0 bases, with 14 bases lying between them. The CDR3 region has the DNA TGTGCCAGCAGCAAAGGGGGTAGGCACTCTGGGGCCAACGTCCTGACTTTC. Protein sequence: CASSKGGRHSGANVLTF.

This rearrangement joins TRBV19 to TRBJ2-5; 8 bases line up with TRBD1. The end of the DNA aligns better with TRBJ2-7, so the J call may be wrong. CDR3 size: 14 residues. CDR1 and CDR2 from the germline V gene are LNHDA and SQIVND (reference sequence). The CDR3 DNA follows: TGTGCCAGTAGTATTGTCGGCAGGGGGCACGAGCAGTACTTC. Encoded protein: CASSIVGRGHEQYF.

The chain is built from TRBV30 and TRBJ1-5; D remains unclear. Looked up from germline, CDR1 is GTSNPN and CDR2 is SVGIG (reference sequence). V dropped 0 bases and J dropped 0 bases, with 9 bases sitting between them. The CDR3 sequence is 15 residues long. The CDR3 spells CAWSVPRDSNQPQHF. The CDR3 coding sequence is TGTGCCTGGAGTGTACCGCGAGATAGCAATCAGCCCCAGCATTTT.

V is TRBV19 and J is TRBJ2-1; 7 nucleotides agree with TRBD1. CDR3 length: 13 residues. CDR1 and CDR2 from the germline V gene are LNHDA and SQIVND (reference sequence). The V gene end was trimmed by 6 bases and the J gene end by 2 bases; junction bases not matched to a gene: 1. The CDR3 region has the DNA TGTGCCAGTAGCCAGGGGGCCTACAATGAGCAGTTCTTC. This encodes CASSQGAYNEQFF.

The chain recombines TRBV27 with TRBJ1-2, with D possibly being TRBD1 (5 bases). Per germline, CDR1 MNHEY and CDR2 SMNVEV (reference sequence). The CDR3 contains 13 residues. Trimming removed 4 bases from V and 2 bases from J, with 8 bases in between. CDR3 coding DNA: TGTGCCAGCAGTTACCGGGGGAACTATGGCTACACCTTC. Its protein product is CASSYRGNYGYTF.

The chain combines TRBV7-2 with TRBJ2-1; 13 positions match TRBD2. The CDR3 length is 19 residues. V trimming: 0 bases; J trimming: 10 bases; junction bases outside the gene matches: 15. Per the germline V gene, CDR1 is SGHTA and CDR2 is FQGNSA. The CDR3 bases are TGTGCCAGCAGCTTAGCGGCTCTCATACTAGCGGGGGGGCCTTGGGAGCAGTTCTTC. It translates to CASSLAALILAGGPWEQFF.

V usage is TRBV27 and J usage is TRBJ2-1; no reliable D call. Between the trimmed V and J ends, which lost 3 bases and 0 bases, there was a span of 3 bases. The CDR3 is made up of 13 amino acids. Germline values: CDR1 MNHEY, CDR2 SMNVEV (reference sequence). Written as DNA, the CDR3 is TGTGCCAGCAGTTTTCGCTCCTACAATGAGCAGTTCTTC. Residues: CASSFRSYNEQFF.

The V and J genes are TRBV9 and TRBJ1-2; TRBD1 might be the D (5 bases). V dropped 0 bases and J dropped 8 bases, with 8 bases sitting between them. There are 12 residues in the CDR3. The germline CDR1 and CDR2 sequences are SGDLS and YYNGEE. CDR3 DNA: TGTGCCAGCAGCGTAGTCGGGGGGGGCTACACCTTC. This gives the protein CASSVVGGGYTF.

This chain joins TRBV29-1 and TRBJ1-1; a possible D gene is TRBD1 (6 bases). Germline assignment: CDR1 SQVTM and CDR2 ANQGSEA. The ends were cut back, 6 bases at V and 1 base at J, with 15 bases in the middle. The CDR3 covers 14 residues. Here the CDR3 DNA reads TGCAGCGTAGCGTCTGACAGGCGGAACACTGAAGCTTTCTTT. The encoded protein is CSVASDRRNTEAFF.

The V gene is TRBV2, the J gene TRBJ2-3; tentative D call: TRBD1 (6 bases). The CDR3 extends over 13 amino acids. Germline V lookup: CDR1 SNHLY, CDR2 FYNNEI. Deletions cut 6 bases from V and 2 bases from J, with 9 bases between. This CDR3 reads CASSWDNTDTQYF. Here the CDR3 DNA reads TGTGCCAGCAGCTGGGACAACACAGATACGCAGTATTTT.

The chain uses TRBV19 and TRBJ1-1; weak D call: TRBD1 (5 bases). CDR3 length equals 14 residues. CDR1 and CDR2 from the germline V gene are LNHDA and SQIVND (reference sequence). Trimming left V 7 bases short and J 4 bases short, with 16 bases between. CDR3 DNA sequence: TGTGCCAGTAAAACAAAAATGGGGGGCACTGAAGCTTTCTTT. It is translated as CASKTKMGGTEAFF.

In the case of this clone: Other nucleotide sequences in the sample specify the same CDR3. The chain joins TRBV11-3 to TRBJ1-1, with no clear D. CDR1 is SGHNT and CDR2 is YENEEA in the germline V gene. The CDR3 is 14 residues long. The V end was cut by 3 bases, the J end by 0 bases, with 8 bases between. The CDR3 protein is CASSLSGMNTEAFF. In DNA, the CDR3 is TGTGCCAGCAGCTTGTCCGGGATGAACACTGAAGCTTTCTTT.

This chain joins TRBV29-1 and TRBJ2-1; D is perhaps TRBD2 (5 bases). V was pared by 5 bases and J by 0 bases, with 11 bases between. There are 14 residues in the CDR3. The germline V gene has CDR1 SQVTM and CDR2 ANQGSEA. This CDR3 is CSVQGLLSYNEQFF. DNA for the CDR3: TGCAGCGTTCAAGGACTCCTCTCCTACAATGAGCAGTTCTTC.

V and J are TRBV5-4 and TRBJ1-6; D is perhaps TRBD1 (5 bases). The germline CDR1 and CDR2 sequences are SGHNT and YYREEE (reference sequence). This CDR3 is built from 14 residues. Trimming stripped 1 base from V and 6 bases from J, with 8 bases between. The CDR3 here is CASSLSGINSPLHF. The CDR3 DNA sequence: TGTGCCAGCAGCTTGTCAGGGATTAATTCACCCCTCCACTTT.

The chain joins TRBV7-6 to TRBJ1-3; D not resolved. The V gene lost 1 base and the J gene lost 0 bases, with 10 bases spanning the gap. Germline V gene lookup returns CDR1 SGHVS and CDR2 FNYEAQ. This CDR3 is built from 16 residues. DNA for the CDR3: TGTGCCAGCAGCTTAGGTACACCCACCTCTGGAAACACCATATATTTT. Protein product: CASSLGTPTSGNTIYF.